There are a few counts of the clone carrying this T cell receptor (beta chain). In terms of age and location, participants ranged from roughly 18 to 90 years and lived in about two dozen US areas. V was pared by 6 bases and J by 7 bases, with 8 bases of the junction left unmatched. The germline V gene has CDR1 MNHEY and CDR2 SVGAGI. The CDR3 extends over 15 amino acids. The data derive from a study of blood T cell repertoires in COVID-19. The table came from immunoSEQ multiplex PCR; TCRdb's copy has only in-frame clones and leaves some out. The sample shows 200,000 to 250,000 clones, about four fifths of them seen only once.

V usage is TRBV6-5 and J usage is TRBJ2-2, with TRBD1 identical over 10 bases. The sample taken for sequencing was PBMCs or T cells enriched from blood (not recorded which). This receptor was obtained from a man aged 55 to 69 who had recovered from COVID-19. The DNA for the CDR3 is TGTGCCAGCAGAAAGGGACAGGGGAGGAACGGGGAGCTGTTTTTT. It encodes CASRKGQGRNGELFF.